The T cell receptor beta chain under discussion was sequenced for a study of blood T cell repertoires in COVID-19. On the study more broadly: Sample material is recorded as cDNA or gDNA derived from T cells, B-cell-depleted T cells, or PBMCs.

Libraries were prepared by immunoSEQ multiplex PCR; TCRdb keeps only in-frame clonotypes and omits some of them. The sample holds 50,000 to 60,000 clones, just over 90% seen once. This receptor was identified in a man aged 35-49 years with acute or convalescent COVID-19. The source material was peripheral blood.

CDR3 sequence reads: CSASVPGLAGVGYTQYF. CDR3 bases: TGCAGTGCTAGTGTCCCCGGACTAGCGGGAGTTGGTTATACGCAGTATTTT. The rearrangement links TRBV20-1 to TRBJ2-3; 13 positions agree with TRBD2. Germline CDR1 is DFQATT and CDR2 is SNEGSKA (reference sequence). The V and J ends lost 3 bases and 7 bases, in that order; junction bases with no gene match: 13. The CDR3 sequence is 17 residues long.